The clone carrying this T cell receptor beta chain appeared a single time. Its target is not known. In TCRdb, the multiplex PCR reads were re-called with MiXCR into one record per CDR3 protein. The sample gives over 200,000 distinct CDR3 sequences, roughly a third of which show up once; 3% to 4.5% is in the top ten. V lost 7 bases and J lost 7; bases outside the gene matches: 20. CDR1 and CDR2 from the germline V gene are KGHDR and SFDVKD. The CDR3 consists of 18 residues. This sample is part of a study of breast tumors, draining lymph nodes, adjacent tissues. Findings of the study overall: Compared with lymph nodes, tumors were less diverse; compared with nontumor tissue, more.

The lymph nodes were axillary draining lymph nodes from breast cancer patients. This TCR was sampled from a female donor with breast cancer. Some clones in this sample may be carry-over from other donors' samples. The specimen was axillary lymph node tissue. This chain uses TRBV24-1 with TRBJ2-1, with TRBD1 matching 8 bases. CDR3: CATSTPGTGQSIGNEQFF. CDR3 bases: TGTGCCACCAGCACCCCCGGGACAGGACAGAGCATTGGGAATGAGCAGTTCTTC.